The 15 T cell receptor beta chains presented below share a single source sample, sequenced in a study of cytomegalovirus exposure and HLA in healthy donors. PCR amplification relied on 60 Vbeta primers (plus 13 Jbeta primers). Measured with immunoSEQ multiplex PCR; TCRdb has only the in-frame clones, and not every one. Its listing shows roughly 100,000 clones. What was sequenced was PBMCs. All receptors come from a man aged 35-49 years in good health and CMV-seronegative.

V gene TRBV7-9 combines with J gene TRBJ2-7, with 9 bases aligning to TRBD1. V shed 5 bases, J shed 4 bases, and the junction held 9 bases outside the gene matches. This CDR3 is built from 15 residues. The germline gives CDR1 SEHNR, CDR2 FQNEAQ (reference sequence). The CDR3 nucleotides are TGTGCCAGCAGCCGAGGGACAGGGAGAGTATACGAGCAGTACTTC. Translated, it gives CASSRGTGRVYEQYF.

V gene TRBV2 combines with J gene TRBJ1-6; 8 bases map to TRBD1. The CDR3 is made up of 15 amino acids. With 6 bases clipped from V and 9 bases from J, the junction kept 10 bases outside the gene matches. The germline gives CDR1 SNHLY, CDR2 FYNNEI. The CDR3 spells CASRTSGQGISPLHF. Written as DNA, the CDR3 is TGTGCCAGCAGGACATCCGGACAGGGAATTTCACCCCTCCACTTT.

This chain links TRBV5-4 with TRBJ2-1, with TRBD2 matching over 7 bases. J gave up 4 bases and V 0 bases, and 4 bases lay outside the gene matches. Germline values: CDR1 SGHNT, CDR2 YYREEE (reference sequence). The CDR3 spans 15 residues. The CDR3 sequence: CASSLGSGQYNEQFF. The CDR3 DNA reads TGTGCCAGCAGCTTGGGTAGCGGGCAGTACAATGAGCAGTTCTTC.

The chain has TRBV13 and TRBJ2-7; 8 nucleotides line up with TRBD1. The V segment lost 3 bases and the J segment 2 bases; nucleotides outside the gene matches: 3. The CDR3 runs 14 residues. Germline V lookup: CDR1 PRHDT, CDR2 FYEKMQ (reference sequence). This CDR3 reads CASSFRTGTYEQYF. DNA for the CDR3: TGTGCCAGCAGCTTCCGGACAGGGACCTACGAGCAGTACTTC.

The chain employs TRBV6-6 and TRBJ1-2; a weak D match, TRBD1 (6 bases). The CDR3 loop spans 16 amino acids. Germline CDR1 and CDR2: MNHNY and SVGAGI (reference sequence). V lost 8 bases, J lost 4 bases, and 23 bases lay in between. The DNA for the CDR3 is TGTGCCAGCGGTATCGGCGGCGGGGGGCATGCCTATGGCTACACCTTC. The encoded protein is CASGIGGGGHAYGYTF.

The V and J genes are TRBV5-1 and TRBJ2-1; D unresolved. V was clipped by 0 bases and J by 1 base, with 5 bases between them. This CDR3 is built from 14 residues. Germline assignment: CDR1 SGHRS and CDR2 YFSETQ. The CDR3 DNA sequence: TGCGCCAGCAGCTTGGCCGCGTCCTACAATGAGCAGTTCTTC. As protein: CASSLAASYNEQFF.

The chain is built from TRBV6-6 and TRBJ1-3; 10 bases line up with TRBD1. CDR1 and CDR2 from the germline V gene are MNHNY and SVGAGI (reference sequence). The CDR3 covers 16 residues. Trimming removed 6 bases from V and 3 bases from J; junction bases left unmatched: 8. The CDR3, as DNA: TGTGCCAGCAGCCGGGACAGGGGAGCGGGTGGAAACACCATATATTTT. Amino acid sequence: CASSRDRGAGGNTIYF.

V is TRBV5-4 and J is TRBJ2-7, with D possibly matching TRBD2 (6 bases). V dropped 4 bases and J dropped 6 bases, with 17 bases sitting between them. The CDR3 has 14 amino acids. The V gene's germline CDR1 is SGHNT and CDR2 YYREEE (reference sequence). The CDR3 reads CASSPGRGTGEQYF. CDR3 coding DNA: TGTGCCAGCAGCCCGGGCCGGGGGACCGGCGAGCAGTACTTC.

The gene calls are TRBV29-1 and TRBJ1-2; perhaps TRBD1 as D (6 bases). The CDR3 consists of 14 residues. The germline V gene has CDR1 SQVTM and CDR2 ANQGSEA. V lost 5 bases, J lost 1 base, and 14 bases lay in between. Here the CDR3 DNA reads TGCAGCGTTCAACCCGGGACAAATAACTATGGCTACACCTTC. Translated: CSVQPGTNNYGYTF.

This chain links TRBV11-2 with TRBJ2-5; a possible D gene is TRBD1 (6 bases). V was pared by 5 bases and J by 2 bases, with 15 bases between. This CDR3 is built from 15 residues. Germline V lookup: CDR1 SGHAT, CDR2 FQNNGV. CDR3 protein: CASSPSPGQQETQYF. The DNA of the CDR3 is TGTGCCAGCAGCCCCAGCCCGGGACAACAAGAGACCCAGTACTTC.

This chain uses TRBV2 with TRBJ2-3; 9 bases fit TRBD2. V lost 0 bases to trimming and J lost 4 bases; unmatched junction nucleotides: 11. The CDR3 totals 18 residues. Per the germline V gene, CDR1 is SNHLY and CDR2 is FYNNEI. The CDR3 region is CASSEAVIRSGRSDTQYF. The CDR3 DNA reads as TGTGCCAGCAGTGAAGCGGTAATAAGGAGCGGGAGGTCAGATACGCAGTATTTT.

This chain's CDR3 is CAPEAQGKHEQYF. The DNA for the CDR3 is TGTGCCCCGGAGGCACAGGGGAAGCACGAGCAGTACTTC. The rearrangement links TRBV6-4 to TRBJ2-7, with 7 bases identical to TRBD1. After removal of 11 bases from V and 5 bases from J, the junction contained 12 bases not matched to a gene. The CDR3 is made up of 13 amino acids. Germline V gene lookup returns CDR1 MRHNA and CDR2 SNTAGT.

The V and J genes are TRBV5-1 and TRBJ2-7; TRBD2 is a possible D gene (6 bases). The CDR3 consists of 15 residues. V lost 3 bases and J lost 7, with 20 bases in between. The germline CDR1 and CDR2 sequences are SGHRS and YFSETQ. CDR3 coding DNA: TGCGCCAGCAGCTCCGAGCGGGTGCACTCGGGAGAGCAGTACTTC. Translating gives CASSSERVHSGEQYF.

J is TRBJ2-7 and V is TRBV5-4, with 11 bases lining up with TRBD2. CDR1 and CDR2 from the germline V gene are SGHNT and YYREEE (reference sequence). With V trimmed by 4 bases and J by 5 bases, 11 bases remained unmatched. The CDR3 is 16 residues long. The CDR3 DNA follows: TGTGCCAGCAGCGAGGAATTAGCGGGAGGGGTCAACGAGCAGTACTTC. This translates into CASSEELAGGVNEQYF.

CDR3 in amino acids: CASSRGPIDTANEKLFF. The CDR3 DNA is TGTGCCAGCAGCAGGGGCCCCATAGATACGGCTAATGAAAAACTGTTTTTT. The rearrangement uses TRBV21-1 and TRBJ1-4; the table's D gene call, TRBD1, was not cross checked with the DNA. TRBV21-1 is flagged as a pseudogene. The CDR3 loop spans 17 amino acids.